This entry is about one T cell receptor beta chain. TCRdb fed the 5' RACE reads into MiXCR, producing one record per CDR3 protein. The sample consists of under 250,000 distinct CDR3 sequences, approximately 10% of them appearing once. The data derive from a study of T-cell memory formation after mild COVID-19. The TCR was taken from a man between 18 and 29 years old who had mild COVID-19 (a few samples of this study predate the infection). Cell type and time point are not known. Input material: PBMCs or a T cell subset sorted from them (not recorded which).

The CDR3 loop reads CASNRDSGTYNEQFF. The DNA of the CDR3 is TGTGCCAGCAACCGGGATAGCGGGACCTACAATGAGCAGTTCTTC. The V call is TRBV27, the J call TRBJ2-1, with 8 bases fitting TRBD2. The CDR3 contains 15 residues. The V segment lost 7 bases and the J segment 2 bases; nucleotides outside the gene matches: 7. Looked up from germline, CDR1 is MNHEY and CDR2 is SMNVEV (reference sequence).